This T cell receptor (beta chain) was obtained from a study of blood T cell repertoires in COVID-19. Whole-study context: Sources were T cells, B-cell-depleted T cells, or PBMCs; the material itself was cDNA or gDNA.

V lost 7 bases and J 2 bases, leaving 19 bases between the germline ends. The CDR3 sequence is 16 residues long. CDR1 SGDLS and CDR2 YYNGEE come from the germline V gene. As handled by the study authors: Cell counts per sample came from amplifying reference gene primers. Sequencing used immunoSEQ multiplex PCR; TCRdb keeps in-frame clones, though not all of them. V, J and clone size are those of that table, while D and trimming were read from the DNA. The sample holds over 25,000 clones, 92% seen once. The TCR sequence derives from a man between 50 and 59 years old with active COVID-19. The specimen sequenced was peripheral blood. The rearrangement links TRBV9 to TRBJ1-5; possibly TRBD1 for D (6 bases). CDR3 in DNA: TGTGCCAGCGCCCCGAACAGGGATCGGGGCAATCAGCCCCAGCATTTT. Protein product: CASAPNRDRGNQPQHF.